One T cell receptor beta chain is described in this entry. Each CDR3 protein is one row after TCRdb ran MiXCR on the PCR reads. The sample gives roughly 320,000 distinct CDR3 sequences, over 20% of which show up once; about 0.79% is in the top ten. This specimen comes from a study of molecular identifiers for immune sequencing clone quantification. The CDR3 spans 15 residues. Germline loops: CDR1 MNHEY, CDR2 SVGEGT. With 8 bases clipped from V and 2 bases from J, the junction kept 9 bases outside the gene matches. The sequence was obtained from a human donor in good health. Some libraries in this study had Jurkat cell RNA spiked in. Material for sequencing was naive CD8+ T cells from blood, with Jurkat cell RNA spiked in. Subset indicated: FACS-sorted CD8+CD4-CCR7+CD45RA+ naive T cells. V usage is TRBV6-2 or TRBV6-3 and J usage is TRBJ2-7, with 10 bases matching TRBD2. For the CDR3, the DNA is TGTGCCAGCTCTGACGGGACTAGCGTTACCTACGAGCAGTACTTC. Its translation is CASSDGTSVTYEQYF.